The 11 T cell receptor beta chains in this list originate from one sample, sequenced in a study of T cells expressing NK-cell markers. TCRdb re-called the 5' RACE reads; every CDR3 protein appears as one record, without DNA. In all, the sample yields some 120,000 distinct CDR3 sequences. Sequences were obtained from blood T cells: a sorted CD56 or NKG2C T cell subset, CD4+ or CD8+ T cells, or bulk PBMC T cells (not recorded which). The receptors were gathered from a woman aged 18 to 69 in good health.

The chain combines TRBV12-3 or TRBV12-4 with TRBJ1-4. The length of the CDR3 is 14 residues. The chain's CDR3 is CASSSGETNEKLFF.

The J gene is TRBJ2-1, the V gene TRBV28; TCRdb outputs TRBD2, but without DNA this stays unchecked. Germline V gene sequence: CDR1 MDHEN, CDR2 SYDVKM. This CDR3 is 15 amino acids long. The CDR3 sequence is CASRQRGRLNNEQFF. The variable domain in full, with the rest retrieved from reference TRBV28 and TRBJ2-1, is DVKVTQSSRYLVKRTGEKVFLECVQDMDHENMFWYRQDPGLGLRLIYFSYDVKMKEKGDIPEGYSVSREKKERFSLILESASTNQTSMYLCASRQRGRLNNEQFFGPGTRLTVL.

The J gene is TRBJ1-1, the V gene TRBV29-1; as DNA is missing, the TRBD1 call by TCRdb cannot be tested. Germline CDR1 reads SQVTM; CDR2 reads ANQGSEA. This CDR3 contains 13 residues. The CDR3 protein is CSVEGRANTEAFF.

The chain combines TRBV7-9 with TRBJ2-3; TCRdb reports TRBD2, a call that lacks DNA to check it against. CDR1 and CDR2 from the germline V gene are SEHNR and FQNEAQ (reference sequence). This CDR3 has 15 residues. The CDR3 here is CASSATDRTYPNQYF.

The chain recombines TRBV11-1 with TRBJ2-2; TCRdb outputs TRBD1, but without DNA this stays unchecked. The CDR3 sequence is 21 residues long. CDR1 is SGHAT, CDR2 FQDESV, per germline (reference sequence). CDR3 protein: CASSLSPLNLGQAGGTGELFF.

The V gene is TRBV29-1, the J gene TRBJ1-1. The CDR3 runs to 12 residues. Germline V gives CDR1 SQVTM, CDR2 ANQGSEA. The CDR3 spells CSVEAQRPEAFF.

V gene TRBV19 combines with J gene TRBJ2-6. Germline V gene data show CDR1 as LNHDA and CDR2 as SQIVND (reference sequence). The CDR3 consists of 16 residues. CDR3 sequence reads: CASSVEGNSGANVLTF.

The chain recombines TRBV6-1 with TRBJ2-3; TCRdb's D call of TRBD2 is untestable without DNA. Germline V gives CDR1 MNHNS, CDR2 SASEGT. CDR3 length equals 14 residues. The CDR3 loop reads CASSEASGTDTQYF.

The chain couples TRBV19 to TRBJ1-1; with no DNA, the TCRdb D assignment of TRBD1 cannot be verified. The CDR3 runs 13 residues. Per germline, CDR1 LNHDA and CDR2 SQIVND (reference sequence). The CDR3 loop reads CASTLTTGREAFF.

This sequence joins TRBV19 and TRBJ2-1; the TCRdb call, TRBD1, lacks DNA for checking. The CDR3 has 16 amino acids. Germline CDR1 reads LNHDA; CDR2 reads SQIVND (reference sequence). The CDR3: CASSIGIGAAYNEQFF.

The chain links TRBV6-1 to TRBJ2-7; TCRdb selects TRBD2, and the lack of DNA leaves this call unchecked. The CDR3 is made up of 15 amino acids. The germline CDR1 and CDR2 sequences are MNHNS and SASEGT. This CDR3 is CASSEPTTSGYEQYF.